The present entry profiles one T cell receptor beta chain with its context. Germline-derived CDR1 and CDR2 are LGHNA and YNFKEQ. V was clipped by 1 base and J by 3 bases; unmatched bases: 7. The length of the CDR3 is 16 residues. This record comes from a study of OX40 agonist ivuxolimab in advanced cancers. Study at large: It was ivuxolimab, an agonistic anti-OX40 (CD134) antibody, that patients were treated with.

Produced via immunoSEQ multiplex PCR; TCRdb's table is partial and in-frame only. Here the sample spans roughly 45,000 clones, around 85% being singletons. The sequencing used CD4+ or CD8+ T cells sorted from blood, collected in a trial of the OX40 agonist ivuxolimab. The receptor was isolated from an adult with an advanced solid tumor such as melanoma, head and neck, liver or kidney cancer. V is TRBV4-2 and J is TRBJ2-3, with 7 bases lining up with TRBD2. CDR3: CASSQAPGRGTDTQYF. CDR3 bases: TGTGCCAGCAGCCAAGCGCCTGGGCGGGGGACAGATACGCAGTATTTT.